This TCR beta chain was sequenced during a study of blood T cell repertoires in COVID-19. This table comes from immunoSEQ multiplex PCR, and its TCRdb copy is limited to in-frame clones, with some not included. This sample carries tens of thousands of clones, over 65% of them seen once, and the ten largest clones take roughly 4%. Enrollment of patients from Seattle took place during active infection, with longitudinal follow-up. The CDR3 contains 16 residues. V was clipped by 1 base and J by 3 bases; unmatched bases: 3. Germline CDR1 and CDR2: SGHTA and FQGTGA. J is TRBJ2-1 and V is TRBV7-3, with 10 bases matching TRBD2. The sequencing input was peripheral blood. The clonotype originates from a man aged 70-80 years with COVID-19, enrolled during active disease. The DNA for the CDR3 is TGTGCCAGCAGCTTAAAGGCTAGCGGGGGCTACAATGAGCAGTTCTTC. It translates to CASSLKASGGYNEQFF.